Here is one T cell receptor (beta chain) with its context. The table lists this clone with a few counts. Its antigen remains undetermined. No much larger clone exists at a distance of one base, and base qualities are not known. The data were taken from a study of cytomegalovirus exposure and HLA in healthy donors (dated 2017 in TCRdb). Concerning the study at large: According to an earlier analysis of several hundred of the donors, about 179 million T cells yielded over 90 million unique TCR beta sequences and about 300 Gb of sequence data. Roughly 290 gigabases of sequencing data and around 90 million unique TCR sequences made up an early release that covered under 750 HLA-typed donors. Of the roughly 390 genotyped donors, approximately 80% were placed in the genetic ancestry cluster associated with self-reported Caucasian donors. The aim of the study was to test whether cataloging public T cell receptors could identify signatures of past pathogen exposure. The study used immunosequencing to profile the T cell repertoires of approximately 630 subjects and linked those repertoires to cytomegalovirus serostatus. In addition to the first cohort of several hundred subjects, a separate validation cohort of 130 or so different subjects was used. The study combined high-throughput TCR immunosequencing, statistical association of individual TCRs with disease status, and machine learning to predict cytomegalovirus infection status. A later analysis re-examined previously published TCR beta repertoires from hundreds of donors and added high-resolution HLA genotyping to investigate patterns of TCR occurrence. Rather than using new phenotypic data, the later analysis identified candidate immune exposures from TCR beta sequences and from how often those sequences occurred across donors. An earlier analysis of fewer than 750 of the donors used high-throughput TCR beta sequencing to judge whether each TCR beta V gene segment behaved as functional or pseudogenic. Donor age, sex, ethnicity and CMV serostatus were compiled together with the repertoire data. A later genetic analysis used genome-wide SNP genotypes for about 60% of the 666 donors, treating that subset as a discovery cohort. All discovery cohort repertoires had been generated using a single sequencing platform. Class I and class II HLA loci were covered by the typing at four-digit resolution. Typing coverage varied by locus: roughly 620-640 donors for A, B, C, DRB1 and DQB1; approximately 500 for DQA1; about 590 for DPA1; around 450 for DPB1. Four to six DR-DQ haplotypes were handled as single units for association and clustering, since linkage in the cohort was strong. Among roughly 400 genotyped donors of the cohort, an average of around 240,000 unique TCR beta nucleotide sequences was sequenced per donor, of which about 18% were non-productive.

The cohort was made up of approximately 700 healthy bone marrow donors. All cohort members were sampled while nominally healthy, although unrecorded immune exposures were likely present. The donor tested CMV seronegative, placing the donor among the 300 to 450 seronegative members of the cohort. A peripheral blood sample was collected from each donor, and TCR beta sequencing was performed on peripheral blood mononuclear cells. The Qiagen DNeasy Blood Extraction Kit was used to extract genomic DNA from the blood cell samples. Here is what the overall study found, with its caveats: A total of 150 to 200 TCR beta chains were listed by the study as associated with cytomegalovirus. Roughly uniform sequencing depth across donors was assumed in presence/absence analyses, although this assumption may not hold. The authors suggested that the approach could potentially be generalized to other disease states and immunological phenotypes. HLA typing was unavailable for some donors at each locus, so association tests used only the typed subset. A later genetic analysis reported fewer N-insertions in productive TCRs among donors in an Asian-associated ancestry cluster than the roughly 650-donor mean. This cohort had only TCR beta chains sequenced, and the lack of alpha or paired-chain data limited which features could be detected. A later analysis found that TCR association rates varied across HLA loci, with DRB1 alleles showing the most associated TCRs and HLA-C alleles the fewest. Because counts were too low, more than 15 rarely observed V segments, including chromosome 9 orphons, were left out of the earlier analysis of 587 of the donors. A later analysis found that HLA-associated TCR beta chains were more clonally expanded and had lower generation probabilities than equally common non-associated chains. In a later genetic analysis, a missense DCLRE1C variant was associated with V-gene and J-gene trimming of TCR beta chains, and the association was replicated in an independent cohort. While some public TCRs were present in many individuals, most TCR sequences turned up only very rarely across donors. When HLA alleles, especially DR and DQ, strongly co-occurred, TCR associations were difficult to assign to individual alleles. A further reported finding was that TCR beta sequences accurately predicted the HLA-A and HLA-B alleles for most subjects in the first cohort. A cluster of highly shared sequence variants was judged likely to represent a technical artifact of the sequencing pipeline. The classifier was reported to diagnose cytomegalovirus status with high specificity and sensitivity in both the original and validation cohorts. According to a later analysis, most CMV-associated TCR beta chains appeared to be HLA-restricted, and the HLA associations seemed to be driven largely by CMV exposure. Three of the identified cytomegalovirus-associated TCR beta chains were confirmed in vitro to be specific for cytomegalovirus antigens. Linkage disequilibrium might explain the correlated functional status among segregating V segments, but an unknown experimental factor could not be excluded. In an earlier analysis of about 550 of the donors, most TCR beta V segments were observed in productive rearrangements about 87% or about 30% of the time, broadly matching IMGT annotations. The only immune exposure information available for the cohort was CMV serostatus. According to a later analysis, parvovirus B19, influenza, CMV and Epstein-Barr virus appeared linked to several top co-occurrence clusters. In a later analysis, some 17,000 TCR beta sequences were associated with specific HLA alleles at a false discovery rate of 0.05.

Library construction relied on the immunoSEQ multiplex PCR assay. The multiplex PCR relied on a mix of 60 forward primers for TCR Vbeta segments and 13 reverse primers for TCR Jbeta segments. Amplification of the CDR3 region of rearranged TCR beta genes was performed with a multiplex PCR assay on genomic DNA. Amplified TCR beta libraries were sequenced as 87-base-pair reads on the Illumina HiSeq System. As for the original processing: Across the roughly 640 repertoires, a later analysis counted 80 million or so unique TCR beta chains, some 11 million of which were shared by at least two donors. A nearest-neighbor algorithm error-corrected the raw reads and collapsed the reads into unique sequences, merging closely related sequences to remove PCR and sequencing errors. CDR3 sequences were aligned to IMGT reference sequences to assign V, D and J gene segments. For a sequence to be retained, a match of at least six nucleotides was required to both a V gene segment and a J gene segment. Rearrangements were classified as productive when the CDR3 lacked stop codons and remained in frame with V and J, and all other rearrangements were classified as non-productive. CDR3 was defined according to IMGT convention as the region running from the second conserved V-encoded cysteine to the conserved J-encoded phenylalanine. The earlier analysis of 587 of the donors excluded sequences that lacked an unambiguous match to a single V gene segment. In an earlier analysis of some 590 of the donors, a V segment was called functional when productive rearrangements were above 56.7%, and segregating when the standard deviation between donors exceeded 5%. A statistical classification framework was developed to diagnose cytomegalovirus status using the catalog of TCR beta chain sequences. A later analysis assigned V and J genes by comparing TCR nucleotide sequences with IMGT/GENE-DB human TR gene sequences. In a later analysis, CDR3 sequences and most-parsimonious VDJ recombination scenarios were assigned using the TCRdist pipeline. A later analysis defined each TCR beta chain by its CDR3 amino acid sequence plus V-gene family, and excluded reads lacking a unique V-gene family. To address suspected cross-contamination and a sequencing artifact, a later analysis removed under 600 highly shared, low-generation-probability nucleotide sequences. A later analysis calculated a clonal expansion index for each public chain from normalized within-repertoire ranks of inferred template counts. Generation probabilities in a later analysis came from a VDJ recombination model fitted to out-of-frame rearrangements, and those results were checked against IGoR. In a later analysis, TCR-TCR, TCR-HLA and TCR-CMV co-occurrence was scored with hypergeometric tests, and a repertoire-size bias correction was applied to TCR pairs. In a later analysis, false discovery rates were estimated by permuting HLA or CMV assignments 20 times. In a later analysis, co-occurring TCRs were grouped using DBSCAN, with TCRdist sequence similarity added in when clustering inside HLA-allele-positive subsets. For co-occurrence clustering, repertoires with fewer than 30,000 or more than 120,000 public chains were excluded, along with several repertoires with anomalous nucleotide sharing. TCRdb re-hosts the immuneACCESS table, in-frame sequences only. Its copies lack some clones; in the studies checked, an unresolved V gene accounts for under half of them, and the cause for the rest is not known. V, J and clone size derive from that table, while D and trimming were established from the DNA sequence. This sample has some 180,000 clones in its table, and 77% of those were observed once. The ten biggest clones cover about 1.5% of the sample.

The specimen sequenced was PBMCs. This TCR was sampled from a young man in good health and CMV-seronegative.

The CDR3 sequence is CASSPRDRGVRSYTF. The DNA is as follows: TGTGCCAGCAGCCCGAGGGACAGGGGGGTCCGTAGCTACACCTTC. The receptor chain draws on TRBV7-2 and TRBJ1-2, and 11 junctional nucleotides match TRBD1. V lost 5 bases and J lost 9 bases, and the count of bases not matched to a germline gene is 11. CDR1 and CDR2 are read off the germline V gene as SGHTA and FQGNSA. There are 15 amino acids in the CDR3, from cysteine to phenylalanine inclusive. The sequence is cut down to CDR3 DNA, 45 bases in frame from base 1. The full variable domain, completed from the reference TRBV7-2 and TRBJ1-2 proteins outside the CDR3, reads GAGVSQSPSNKVTEKGKDVELRCDPISGHTALYWYRQSLGQGLEFLIYFQGNSAPDKSGLPSDRFSAERTGGSVSTLTIQRTQQEDSAVYLCASSPRDRGVRSYTFGSGTRLTVV.